One T cell receptor (beta chain) is described in this entry. The sample comes from a study of shared clonotypes between healthy human individuals. Between the trimmed V and J ends, which lost 4 bases and 0 bases, there was a span of 10 bases. Germline loops: CDR1 SGHKS, CDR2 YYEKEE (reference sequence). The CDR3 is made up of 15 amino acids. Profiling relied on immunoSEQ multiplex PCR, and the TCRdb table lists in-frame clones only, not all of them. The sample shows about 990,000 clones, about four fifths of them seen only once. This receptor was identified in a man in his late teens or twenties in good health. Some clones in this sample may be carry-over from other donors' samples. Sequencing input: memory CD4+ T cells from PBMCs. The subset here: CD45RA-negative fraction. The rearrangement links TRBV5-5 to TRBJ1-4, with D unclear. CDR3 in amino acids: CASSRDPTTNEKLFF. The CDR3, as DNA: TGTGCCAGCAGCCGGGATCCGACAACTAATGAAAAACTGTTTTTT.